Following are 19 T cell receptor beta chains from one sample sequenced in a study of blood T cell repertoires in COVID-19. Data came from immunoSEQ multiplex PCR; TCRdb stores just in-frame clones and leaves some out. The data show about 56,000 clones, 89% seen once. Sequences were obtained from peripheral blood. The receptors here all came from a human donor in a cohort sampled during active COVID-19.

V gene TRBV5-1 combines with J gene TRBJ2-5, with 13 bases identical to TRBD2. Trimming took 0 bases from V and 2 from J; bases not matched to a gene: 1. This CDR3 contains 16 residues. CDR1 is SGHRS, CDR2 YFSETQ, per germline. CDR3 sequence reads: CASSLGGLAGQETQYF. The CDR3 DNA is TGCGCCAGCAGCTTGGGGGGACTAGCGGGGCAAGAGACCCAGTACTTC.

This chain uses TRBV9 with TRBJ2-2, with D possibly being TRBD2 (5 bases). This CDR3 is built from 16 residues. V shed 0 bases and J shed 6 bases, with 15 bases lying between them. Per germline, CDR1 SGDLS and CDR2 YYNGEE. CDR3 bases: TGTGCCAGCAGCGTAGGAGGGTTGGATGGTTCCGGGGAGCTGTTTTTT. Encoded protein: CASSVGGLDGSGELFF. The whole variable domain, filled in from reference TRBV9 and TRBJ2-2, reads DSGVTQTPKHLITATGQRVTLRCSPRSGDLSVYWYQQSLDQGLQFLIQYYNGEERAKGNILERFSAQQFPDLHSELNLSSLELGDSALYFCASSVGGLDGSGELFFGEGSRLTVL.

DNA for the CDR3: TGTGCCAGCTCAACGGGACAGACCTTAGATCAGCCCCAGCATTTT. Its translation is CASSTGQTLDQPQHF. The chain combines TRBV18 with TRBJ1-5; 7 bases are shared with TRBD1. From germline, CDR1 is KGHSH and CDR2 LQKENI. Trimming took 5 bases from V and 5 from J; bases not matched to a gene: 9. CDR3 length: 15 amino acids.

The chain couples TRBV21-1 to TRBJ2-2; the D segment call TRBD2 is taken from the table without a DNA check. TRBV21-1 has pseudogene status. The CDR3 has 15 residues. CDR3 loop: CASRNDRRGTGELFF. CDR3 sequence (DNA): TGTGCCAGCAGAAACGACCGGCGAGGCACCGGGGAGCTGTTTTTT.

This chain uses TRBV4-2 with TRBJ2-7; 8 nucleotides line up with TRBD1. V shed 2 bases and J 4 bases; nucleotides not matched to a gene: 4. Germline CDR1 LGHNA, CDR2 YNFKEQ. This CDR3 has 14 amino acids. This chain's CDR3 is CASSQPDRAYEQYF. In DNA form, the CDR3 reads TGTGCCAGCAGCCAACCGGACAGGGCGTACGAGCAGTACTTC.

Worth noting for this clone: An end of the junction does not agree with germline; a read error may underlie this. Other DNA sequences in this specimen translate into the identical CDR3. The chain uses TRBV6-2 or TRBV6-3 and TRBJ2-2, with TRBD2 matching over 8 bases. This CDR3 spans 16 amino acids. In germline, CDR1 is MNHEY, CDR2 SVGEGT. The CDR3 region has the DNA TGTGCCAGCAGCCCCGTCTTGGGACTAGTAGCCGGGGAGTTGTTTTTT. This translates into CASSPVLGLVAGELFF.

The chain joins TRBV5-1 to TRBJ2-1, with 7 bases matching TRBD2. Germline CDR1 reads SGHRS; CDR2 reads YFSETQ. This CDR3 spans 15 amino acids. The J segment lost 0 bases and the V segment lost 4 bases, leaving 4 bases of the junction unmatched. CDR3 protein: CASSQTSDSYNEQFF. CDR3 coding DNA: TGCGCCAGCAGCCAAACTAGCGACTCCTACAATGAGCAGTTCTTC.

The CDR3 loop reads CASSLGQGFRNEKLFF. CDR3 nucleotides: TGTGCCAGCAGCTTGGGGCAGGGGTTCAGGAATGAAAAACTGTTTTTT. The chain is built from TRBV5-5 and TRBJ1-4, with D possibly being TRBD1 (6 bases). Germline values: CDR1 SGHKS, CDR2 YYEKEE (reference sequence). The CDR3 runs 16 residues. Between the trimmed V and J ends, which lost 0 bases and 5 bases, there was a span of 14 bases.

V gene TRBV5-5 combines with J gene TRBJ2-2, with D possibly being TRBD2 (5 bases). Germline V gene lookup returns CDR1 SGHKS and CDR2 YYEKEE (reference sequence). This CDR3 spans 14 amino acids. Trimming cost V 2 bases and J 7 bases, with 12 bases left between them. CDR3 residues: CASSLAGNNGELFF. For the CDR3, the DNA is TGTGCCAGCAGCTTAGCCGGGAATAACGGGGAGCTGTTTTTT.

The chain combines TRBV3-1 (or the pseudogene TRBV3-2) with TRBJ2-7; TRBD1 matches at 9 bases. Trimming cost V 0 bases and J 2 bases; bases outside gene matches: 5. Germline CDR1 LGHDT, CDR2 YNNKEL (reference sequence). The CDR3 is 16 amino acids. CDR3 loop: CASSQDLGQGPYEQYF. The DNA for the CDR3 is TGTGCCAGCAGCCAAGATTTAGGACAGGGGCCCTACGAGCAGTACTTC.

This clone appeared a single time. The J gene is TRBJ1-4, the V gene TRBV19, with 7 positions matching TRBD1. CDR3 length equals 15 residues. After removal of 1 base from V and 8 bases from J, the junction contained 7 bases not matched to a gene. Germline V gene sequence: CDR1 LNHDA, CDR2 SQIVND (reference sequence). The CDR3: CASSIVDRRNEKLFF. CDR3 DNA sequence: TGTGCCAGTAGTATAGTGGACAGGAGGAACGAAAAACTGTTTTTT.

J is TRBJ2-7 and V is TRBV23-1; possibly TRBD2 for D (6 bases). TRBV23-1 is labeled an ORF, and its function is uncertain. V was trimmed by 4 bases and J by 4 bases, leaving 8 bases between them. This CDR3 comprises 12 residues. CDR3: CASSRREYEQYF. The CDR3 DNA reads as TGCGCCAGCAGTCGGAGGGAGTACGAGCAGTACTTC.

The chain uses TRBV15 and TRBJ1-1; D is unclear. CDR3 length: 15 residues. Trimming removed 0 bases at V and 1 base at J, with 9 bases between. CDR1 LNHNV and CDR2 YYDKDF come from the germline V gene (reference sequence). CDR3 sequence (DNA): TGTGCCACCAGCAGAGACAAAACAGAGAACACTGAAGCTTTCTTT. Its translation is CATSRDKTENTEAFF.

The CDR3 loop reads CASSVSGGGEKLFF. CDR3 sequence (DNA): TGTGCCAGCAGCGTTTCAGGGGGCGGTGAAAAACTGTTTTTT. This chain uses TRBV9 with TRBJ1-4, with 8 bases identical to TRBD1. Trimming removed 2 bases from V and 7 bases from J; junction bases left unmatched: 4. The germline V gene has CDR1 SGDLS and CDR2 YYNGEE. The CDR3 totals 14 residues.

The chain has TRBV18 and TRBJ2-2, with D tentatively TRBD1 (5 bases). The CDR3 has 14 residues. Trimming pared 2 bases from V and 1 base from J, leaving 5 bases between. Germline CDR1 and CDR2: KGHSH and LQKENI. The CDR3 DNA reads as TGTGCCAGCTCACCAGGACAGAACACCGGGGAGCTGTTTTTT. Translated: CASSPGQNTGELFF.

Turning to this clone: The same CDR3 arises from other DNA sequences in this sample as well. The chain couples TRBV3-1 (or the pseudogene TRBV3-2) to TRBJ1-3; D perhaps matches TRBD1 (5 bases). Germline V gene sequence: CDR1 LGHDT, CDR2 YNNKEL (reference sequence). This CDR3 has 15 amino acids. V lost 2 bases to trimming and J lost 5 bases, with 13 bases between them. The CDR3: CASSQRAGTRNTIYF. The CDR3 DNA reads as TGTGCCAGCAGCCAACGGGCGGGGACCCGAAACACCATATATTTT.

The chain joins TRBV7-4 to TRBJ2-3; 15 bases are shared with TRBD2. This CDR3 region has 19 residues. The V gene end was trimmed by 3 bases and the J gene end by 4 bases; junction bases not matched to a gene: 11. Germline V gives CDR1 SGHVT, CDR2 SQSDAQ. CDR3 loop: CASSLQPGLAGGWADTQYF. CDR3 DNA: TGTGCCAGCAGCTTGCAACCGGGACTAGCGGGGGGATGGGCAGATACGCAGTATTTT.

As concerns this clone: Other nucleotide sequences from this sample produce the same CDR3. The chain joins TRBV10-3 to TRBJ2-7; 10 bases line up with TRBD2. This CDR3 contains 14 residues. The germline V gene encodes CDR1 ENHRY and CDR2 SYGVKD. V lost 9 bases, J lost 2 bases, and 7 bases stayed unmatched. The DNA for the CDR3 is TGTGCCATACAACCTGGGACTAGCGCCTACGAGCAGTACTTC. Translated, it gives CAIQPGTSAYEQYF.

This CDR3 reads CASSKELTGLRETQYF. CDR3 in DNA: TGTGCCAGCAGTAAGGAATTGACAGGCCTGCGGGAGACCCAGTACTTC. This chain joins TRBV27 and TRBJ2-5; a weak D match, TRBD1 (6 bases). The V and J ends lost 5 bases and 5 bases respectively, with 21 bases between them. This CDR3 has 16 residues. Per the germline V gene, CDR1 is MNHEY and CDR2 is SMNVEV (reference sequence).